A single sample is the source of the 32 T cell receptor beta chains below, sequenced in a study of CD8 T cells in ankylosing spondylitis. TCRdb called the 5' RACE reads again in MiXCR, with one record for every CDR3 protein. The profile shows hundreds of thousands of distinct CDR3 sequences, roughly 27% of them singletons. Whole-study results and caveats: Ankylosing spondylitis blood appeared to carry a characteristic TCR beta motif of roughly 8 highly homologous variants.

No antigen has been identified for these receptors. Sequencing input: blood, either unsorted or a sorted T cell fraction (not recorded which). The receptor source for this set is a male donor with ankylosing spondylitis.

Ten or more counts support this clonotype. The chain combines TRBV12-3 or TRBV12-4 with TRBJ2-1, with 7 bases aligning to TRBD2. Trimming cost V 2 bases and J 5 bases; bases outside gene matches: 12. The CDR3 length is 17 residues. The CDR3 reads CASSLSALSGGHNEQFF. CDR3 bases: TGTGCCAGCAGTTTAAGCGCGTTGTCGGGAGGCCACAATGAGCAGTTCTTC.

This chain uses TRBV5-6 with TRBJ2-4, with a possible D match to TRBD2 (6 bases). The CDR3 sequence is 17 residues long. The germline V gene has CDR1 SGHDT and CDR2 YYEEEE. Trimming pared 4 bases from V and 8 bases from J, leaving 25 bases between. For the CDR3, the DNA is TGTGCCAGCAGCCGGGGTTGGGCGGAGGGCCTTTTTGACATTCAGTACTTC. This sequence encodes CASSRGWAEGLFDIQYF.

This clonotype was counted a few times. This chain uses TRBV5-1 with TRBJ2-5; tentatively, D is TRBD2 (5 bases). V was pared by 1 base and J by 4 bases, with 17 bases between. The germline V gene has CDR1 SGHRS and CDR2 YFSETQ. CDR3 size: 16 residues. The DNA for the CDR3 is TGCGCCAGCAGCTTGAAGACACGGGGAACTCGAGAGACCCAGTACTTC. Protein: CASSLKTRGTRETQYF.

The rearrangement links TRBV10-1 to TRBJ2-1; D remains unclear. The CDR3 totals 16 residues. Germline CDR1 WNHNN, CDR2 SYGVQD (reference sequence). Trimming cost V 2 bases and J 7 bases, with 18 bases left between them. The CDR3, as DNA: TGCGCCAGCAGTGAGGCCAGCCTCCACCCCGGGAATGAGCAGTTCTTC. Translated, it gives CASSEASLHPGNEQFF.

This chain links TRBV7-6 with TRBJ2-2; TRBD2 matches at 8 bases. The CDR3 is 16 amino acids. Trimming cost V 5 bases and J 1 base; bases outside gene matches: 6. Germline lookup yields CDR1 SGHVS and CDR2 FNYEAQ. For the CDR3, the DNA is TGTGCCAGCAGCCTTAGCGGGACTCAGAACACCGGGGAGCTGTTTTTT. Translated, it gives CASSLSGTQNTGELFF.

This clonotype was counted between two and nine times. The V gene is TRBV12-3 or TRBV12-4, the J gene TRBJ1-2; possible D gene TRBD1, 5 bases. The V end lost 7 bases, the J end lost 3 bases, and 12 bases lay between the germline ends. The CDR3 spans 13 residues. CDR3 in DNA: TGTGCCAGCACGATCGACAGAGACTATGGCTACACCTTC. Translating it yields CASTIDRDYGYTF.

The chain joins TRBV7-9 to TRBJ2-5; D not resolved. The V end was cut by 5 bases, the J end by 2 bases, with 9 bases between. Germline lookup yields CDR1 SEHNR and CDR2 FQNEAQ (reference sequence). This CDR3 is built from 13 residues. CDR3 loop: CASSRLGQETQYF. In DNA form, the CDR3 reads TGTGCCAGCAGCCGTCTGGGTCAAGAGACCCAGTACTTC.

This clonotype was seen a handful of times. The chain joins TRBV3-1 to TRBJ1-2; a possible D gene is TRBD1 (6 bases). CDR1 is LGHDT and CDR2 is YNNKEL in the germline V gene (reference sequence). CDR3 length: 15 residues. Trimming removed 0 bases from V and 2 bases from J, with 10 bases in between. CDR3 residues: CASSQDQGQNYGYTF. CDR3 bases: TGTGCCAGCAGCCAAGACCAGGGGCAGAACTATGGCTACACCTTC. Together with reference TRBV3-1 and TRBJ1-2, the CDR3 gives the full variable domain: DTAVSQTPKYLVTQMGNDKSIKCEQNLGHDTMYWYKQDSKKFLKIMFSYNNKELIINETVPNRFSPKSPDKAHLNLHINSLELGDSAVYFCASSQDQGQNYGYTFGSGTRLTVV.

This rearrangement joins TRBV19 to TRBJ2-2; D possibly uses TRBD1 or TRBD2 (5 bases each). CDR1 is LNHDA, CDR2 SQIVND, per germline (reference sequence). V dropped 6 bases and J dropped 1 base, with 18 bases sitting between them. The CDR3 is 17 residues long. The DNA for the CDR3 is TGTGCCAGTAGGTTGAGGGGCTCCTCCCAGAACACCGGGGAGCTGTTTTTT. This gives the protein CASRLRGSSQNTGELFF.

The chain combines TRBV6-2 or TRBV6-3 with TRBJ2-3; maybe TRBD2 (5 bases). Germline-derived CDR1 and CDR2 are MNHEY and SVGEGT. V gave up 6 bases and J gave up 7 bases, with 17 bases separating them. This CDR3 region has 14 residues. CDR3 protein: CASRGGGPRNTQYF. The DNA for the CDR3 is TGTGCCAGCAGAGGTGGAGGCCCCAGGAATACGCAGTATTTT.

This chain joins TRBV20-1 and TRBJ1-1; D not certain. Trimming removed 6 bases from V and 11 bases from J, with 19 bases in between. The CDR3 runs 12 residues. Germline CDR1 reads DFQATT; CDR2 reads SNEGSKA (reference sequence). The CDR3 loop reads CSATRGETRAFF. CDR3 bases: TGCAGTGCAACCCGGGGTGAAACGAGGGCTTTCTTT.

The chain uses TRBV20-1 and TRBJ2-1, with 16 bases matching TRBD2. CDR1 and CDR2 (germline): DFQATT, SNEGSKA (reference sequence). The V segment lost 5 bases and the J segment 0 bases; nucleotides outside the gene matches: 4. The CDR3 runs 17 residues. The CDR3 spells CSAPGLAGGSSYNEQFF. For the CDR3, the DNA is TGCAGTGCTCCGGGACTAGCGGGAGGGAGCTCCTACAATGAGCAGTTCTTC.

This clonotype was picked up a small number of times. CDR3 protein: CASTLSRRQGIYGYTF. In DNA, the CDR3 is TGTGCCAGCACCCTTTCTAGGCGACAGGGGATTTATGGCTACACCTTC. The chain links TRBV13 to TRBJ1-2, with 8 bases fitting TRBD1. Germline CDR1 and CDR2: PRHDT and FYEKMQ (reference sequence). V shed 7 bases and J 5 bases; nucleotides not matched to a gene: 15. The CDR3 is 16 amino acids.

The rearrangement uses TRBV29-1 and TRBJ2-7; TRBD2 matches 9 bases. The CDR3 is 13 amino acids. Losses at the gene ends were 6 bases for V and 7 bases for J; bases not matched to a gene: 10. Germline V gives CDR1 SQVTM, CDR2 ANQGSEA. CDR3 protein: CSVLIAGVREQYV. In DNA form, the CDR3 reads TGCAGCGTCCTGATAGCGGGAGTGAGGGAGCAGTACGTC.

This clonotype has a handful of counts. The chain couples TRBV27 to TRBJ2-3; TRBD2 matches at 7 bases. The germline gives CDR1 MNHEY, CDR2 SMNVEV (reference sequence). The length of the CDR3 is 15 residues. The V and J ends lost 4 bases and 0 bases, in that order; junction bases with no gene match: 4. The CDR3 spells CASSYREGSTDTQYF. CDR3 nucleotides: TGTGCCAGCAGTTATAGGGAGGGGAGCACAGATACGCAGTATTTT.

The chain uses TRBV18 and TRBJ2-1; D is unresolved. The CDR3 has 13 amino acids. CDR1 is KGHSH, CDR2 LQKENI, per germline. V dropped 5 bases and J dropped 5 bases, with 10 bases sitting between them. The CDR3 DNA reads as TGTGCCAGCTCAGTCGGTTTGGACAATGAGCAGTTCTTC. It specifies CASSVGLDNEQFF.

There are many counts of this clonotype. The chain couples TRBV12-3 or TRBV12-4 to TRBJ1-6, with 8 bases that match TRBD1. The CDR3 sequence is 14 residues long. The ends lost 2 bases at V and 7 bases at J; junction bases unmatched: 1. CDR3 sequence: CASSLRDRNSPLHF. The CDR3 nucleotides read TGTGCCAGCAGTTTAAGGGACAGGAATTCACCCCTCCACTTT.

This clonotype was found a few times. The V call is TRBV27, the J call TRBJ2-1; weak D call: TRBD2 (5 bases). The CDR3 spans 16 residues. Trimming shortened V by 5 bases and J by 0 bases, and 14 bases separated the two germline ends. Germline assignment: CDR1 MNHEY and CDR2 SMNVEV (reference sequence). Here the CDR3 reads CASSRIGGGSYNEQFF. CDR3 coding DNA: TGTGCCAGCAGTCGGATAGGAGGCGGCTCCTACAATGAGCAGTTCTTC.

This clonotype was counted a few times. The chain combines TRBV5-5 with TRBJ2-3; 8 bases align to TRBD1. The CDR3 spans 15 residues. Trimming at V came to 1 base and at J to 4 bases, leaving 5 bases not matched to a gene. CDR1 and CDR2 from the germline V gene are SGHKS and YYEKEE (reference sequence). The CDR3 region is CASSLIQGAPDTQYF. CDR3 DNA sequence: TGTGCCAGCAGCTTGATCCAGGGGGCCCCAGATACGCAGTATTTT.

This clonotype was counted between two and nine times. This chain links TRBV29-1 with TRBJ1-1; D is undetermined. This CDR3 comprises 11 residues. V lost 7 bases, J lost 7 bases, and 13 bases lay in between. CDR1 SQVTM and CDR2 ANQGSEA come from the germline V gene. CDR3 coding DNA: TGCAGCGCTGTACTCTACAGTGAAGCTTTCTTT. This encodes CSAVLYSEAFF. The whole variable domain, remainder taken from reference TRBV29-1 and TRBJ1-1, is SAVISQKPSRDICQRGTSLTIQCQVDSQVTMMFWYRQQPGQSLTLIATANQGSEATYESGFVIDKFPISRPNLTFSTLTVSNMSPEDSSIYLCSAVLYSEAFFGQGTRLTVV.

This clonotype was detected many times. This chain joins TRBV11-2 and TRBJ2-2; D remains ambiguous. Trimming took 1 base from V and 2 from J, leaving 5 bases between them. CDR1 is SGHAT, CDR2 FQNNGV, per germline. The CDR3 consists of 14 residues. DNA of the CDR3: TGTGCCAGCAGCTTAGCACCAAACACCGGGGAGCTGTTTTTT. This codes for CASSLAPNTGELFF.

This clonotype was counted once. The chain links TRBV11-2 to TRBJ1-2; no firm D call. V lost 5 bases and J 6 bases, leaving 16 bases between the germline ends. The germline V gene encodes CDR1 SGHAT and CDR2 FQNNGV. The CDR3 runs to 14 residues. The CDR3 sequence is CASSREFLSDGYTF. The CDR3 DNA follows: TGTGCCAGCAGCCGAGAATTCCTCTCCGATGGCTACACCTTC.

The CDR3, as DNA: TGCGCCAGCAGCTCACAGAGTCCGGACAATGAGCAGTTCTTC. It specifies CASSSQSPDNEQFF. V is TRBV5-1 and J is TRBJ2-1; D gene ambiguous. Germline V gene sequence: CDR1 SGHRS, CDR2 YFSETQ. Between the trimmed V and J ends, which lost 3 bases and 5 bases, there was a span of 12 bases. The CDR3 loop spans 14 amino acids. Full variable domain (rest looked up from reference TRBV5-1 and TRBJ2-1): KAGVTQTPRYLIKTRGQQVTLSCSPISGHRSVSWYQQTPGQGLQFLFEYFSETQRNKGNFPGRFSGRQFSNSRSEMNVSTLELGDSALYLCASSSQSPDNEQFFGPGTRLTVL.

V usage is TRBV2 and J usage is TRBJ2-2, with D perhaps TRBD1 (6 bases). This CDR3 region has 17 residues. Germline-derived CDR1 and CDR2 are SNHLY and FYNNEI. With 3 bases removed from V and 2 bases from J, the gap between germline ends came to 16 bases. CDR3 nucleotide sequence: TGTGCCAGCAGTGACCCGGGGAAGGACAGCAACACCGGGGAGCTGTTTTTT. This gives the protein CASSDPGKDSNTGELFF. Based on the CDR3 plus reference TRBV2 and TRBJ2-2, the full variable domain is EPEVTQTPSHQVTQMGQEVILRCVPISNHLYFYWYRQILGQKVEFLVSFYNNEISEKSEIFDDQFSVERPDGSNFTLKIRSTKLEDSAMYFCASSDPGKDSNTGELFFGEGSRLTVL.

The chain carries TRBV20-1 and TRBJ2-7; 8 bases align to TRBD2. The CDR3 loop spans 14 amino acids. After removal of 0 bases from V and 4 bases from J, the junction contained 5 bases not matched to a gene. In germline, CDR1 is DFQATT, CDR2 SNEGSKA (reference sequence). For the CDR3, the DNA is TGCAGTGCTAGAGATCTGCGGGAGGAATACGAGCAGTACTTC. This gives the protein CSARDLREEYEQYF.

This clonotype was seen a handful of times. The V call is TRBV7-9, the J call TRBJ1-2, with TRBD1 matching 9 bases. The length of the CDR3 is 14 residues. V trimming: 3 bases; J trimming: 8 bases; junction bases outside the gene matches: 7. Germline V CDR1 and CDR2: SEHNR, FQNEAQ (reference sequence). The CDR3 loop is CASSLPPGQGGYTF. CDR3 nucleotides: TGTGCCAGCAGCTTGCCACCGGGACAGGGCGGCTACACCTTC.

The table lists this clonotype with a few counts. The chain joins TRBV7-9 to TRBJ2-2; D is possibly TRBD1 (5 bases). The CDR3 spans 17 residues. V dropped 5 bases and J dropped 0 bases, with 16 bases sitting between them. Germline V gene sequence: CDR1 SEHNR, CDR2 FQNEAQ (reference sequence). The DNA of the CDR3 is TGTGCCAGCAGCCCTACGGTCAGGGTCTCGAACACCGGGGAGCTGTTTTTT. This gives the protein CASSPTVRVSNTGELFF.

CDR3 region: CASSRETSGSLSYNEQFF. CDR3 DNA: TGTGCCAGCTCCCGGGAGACTAGCGGGTCCCTCTCCTACAATGAGCAGTTCTTC. V is TRBV4-2 and J is TRBJ2-1, with 10 bases identical to TRBD2. V lost 8 bases, J lost 0 bases, and 13 bases stayed unmatched. The germline V gene encodes CDR1 LGHNA and CDR2 YNFKEQ. The CDR3 consists of 18 residues.

Notes on this clonotype: Its ends do not fully match the called genes, so a read error is possible. The rearrangement links TRBV5-1 to TRBJ2-3, with D unclear. CDR1 and CDR2 (germline): SGHRS, YFSETQ. CDR3 length: 15 amino acids. CDR3 protein: CTSSKPVSSTDTQYF. The CDR3 region has the DNA TGCACCAGCAGCAAACCGGTTTCTAGCACAGATACGCAGTATTTT.

V usage is TRBV20-1 and J usage is TRBJ2-1; 8 bases align to TRBD2. There are 14 residues in the CDR3. V gave up 7 bases and J gave up 3 bases; unmatched junction bases: 8. Germline-derived CDR1 and CDR2 are DFQATT and SNEGSKA (reference sequence). The CDR3 spells CSGSGTALYNEQFF. In nucleotides, the CDR3 is TGCAGTGGTAGCGGGACTGCACTCTACAATGAGCAGTTCTTC.

The chain carries TRBV4-2 and TRBJ2-7, with 8 positions matching TRBD1. Looked up from germline, CDR1 is LGHNA and CDR2 is YNFKEQ. The CDR3 covers 15 residues. With V trimmed by 4 bases and J by 0 bases, 5 bases remained unmatched. In nucleotides, the CDR3 is TGTGCCAGCAGCCCGGGACAGGAGAGCTCCTACGAGCAGTACTTC. Translation gives CASSPGQESSYEQYF.

The chain is built from TRBV7-9 and TRBJ1-5; D ambiguous. The CDR3 consists of 17 residues. V was pared by 3 bases and J by 0 bases, with 15 bases between. Per the germline V gene, CDR1 is SEHNR and CDR2 is FQNEAQ (reference sequence). The CDR3 reads CASSFEPPGYSNQPQHF. CDR3 nucleotide sequence: TGTGCCAGCAGCTTCGAACCTCCAGGTTATAGCAATCAGCCCCAGCATTTT.